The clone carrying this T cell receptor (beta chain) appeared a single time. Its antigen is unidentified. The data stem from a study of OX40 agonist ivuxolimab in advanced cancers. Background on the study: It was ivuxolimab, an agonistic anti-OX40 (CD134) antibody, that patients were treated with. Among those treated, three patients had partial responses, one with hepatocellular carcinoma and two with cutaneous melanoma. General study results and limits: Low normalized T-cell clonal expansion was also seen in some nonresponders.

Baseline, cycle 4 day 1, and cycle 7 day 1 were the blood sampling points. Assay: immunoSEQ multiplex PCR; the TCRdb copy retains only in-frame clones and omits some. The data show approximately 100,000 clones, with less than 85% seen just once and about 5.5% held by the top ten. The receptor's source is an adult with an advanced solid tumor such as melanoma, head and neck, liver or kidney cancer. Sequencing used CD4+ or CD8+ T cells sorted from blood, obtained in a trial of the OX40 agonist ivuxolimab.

The CDR3 DNA reads TGCGCCAGCAGCTTGGAAAAGGTAGCGGGAGAACATGAGCAGTTCTTC. This translates into CASSLEKVAGEHEQFF. The chain recombines TRBV5-1 with TRBJ2-1; 9 nucleotides match TRBD2. This CDR3 has 16 amino acids. CDR1 and CDR2 (germline): SGHRS, YFSETQ. J lost 8 bases, V lost 0 bases, and 9 bases had no gene match.